These T cell receptor beta chains were read from a single sample in a study of cytomegalovirus exposure and HLA in healthy donors. Profiling relied on immunoSEQ multiplex PCR, and the TCRdb table lists in-frame clones only, not all of them. The data contain 70,000 to 95,000 clones, 80% of them singletons. The material sequenced was PBMCs. The receptors shown here come from a man in his late teens or twenties in good health and CMV-seronegative. The CDR3 runs from the conserved cysteine through the conserved F or W. The D gene is left open where the match is weak.

D gene,V gene,J gene,CDR3 length,CDR3 DNA,CDR3 protein
NA,TRBV5-6,TRBJ2-5,17,TGTGCCAGCAGCTCCCGGACTGTCCCTTTGTACCAAGAGACCCAGTACTTC,CASSSRTVPLYQETQYF
NA,TRBV9,TRBJ2-3,14,TGTGCCAGCAGCGTGGTGACTTCACCTAGAGCGCAGTATTTT,CASSVVTSPRAQYF
TRBD1,TRBV7-9,TRBJ2-1,15,TGTGCCAGCAGCTACATGACAGGGACCTACAATGAGCAGTTCTTC,CASSYMTGTYNEQFF
TRBD1,TRBV4-1,TRBJ1-1,17,TGCGCCAGCAGCCAAGATGGGTGGGACAGGGGGGGCACTGAAGCTTTCTTT,CASSQDGWDRGGTEAFF
NA,TRBV10-3,TRBJ1-5,13,TGTGCCATCGGGGGGGGGAGCAATCAGCCCCAGCATTTT,CAIGGGSNQPQHF
TRBD1,TRBV5-1,TRBJ2-7,16,TGCGCCAGCAGCTTGGTCCCGGGACAGGGGGCGCGAGAGCAGTACTTC,CASSLVPGQGAREQYF
NA,TRBV18,TRBJ1-4,16,TGTGCCAGCTCACCCCCAATCACAGGGCTTGGTGAAAAACTGTTTTTT,CASSPPITGLGEKLFF
TRBD1,TRBV5-4,TRBJ2-7,16,TGTGCCAGCAGCCAAAAGTCTGGGACAGGGGGTGACGAGCAGTATTTC,CASSQKSGTGGDEQYF
NA,TRBV2,TRBJ2-7,13,TGTGCCAGCACTGAGGACAGCTCCTACGAGCAGTACTTC,CASTEDSSYEQYF
TRBD2,TRBV19,TRBJ2-1,16,TGTGCCAGTAGTAACCAACTAGCGGGGATTTCAAATGAGCAGTTCTTC,CASSNQLAGISNEQFF
TRBD1,TRBV7-8,TRBJ1-5,15,TGTGCCAGCAGCCACCGGGACAGGCCCAATCAGCCCCAGCATTTT,CASSHRDRPNQPQHF
NA,TRBV15,TRBJ1-4,12,TGTGCCACCAGCCCGGTTAATGAAAAACTGTTTTTT,CATSPVNEKLFF
TRBD1,TRBV4-1,TRBJ1-2,15,TGCGCCAGCAGCACCGGACAGGGGGCGCTTAGTGGCTACACCTTC,CASSTGQGALSGYTF
NA,TRBV11-2,TRBJ2-5,14,TGTGCCAGCAGCTTAGCAGGCCCCAGAGAGACCCAGTACTTC,CASSLAGPRETQYF
NA,TRBV6-5,TRBJ2-7,14,TGTGCCAGCAGTTACTCATCAGGGCCTTACGAGCAGTACTTC,CASSYSSGPYEQYF
TRBD1,TRBV18,TRBJ2-1,16,TGTGCCAGCTCACCAATGGGGACAGGGGTAAGAAATGAGCAGTTCTTC,CASSPMGTGVRNEQFF
TRBD1,TRBV6-1,TRBJ1-5,14,TGTGCCACCTTGGACAGGGGAGGCAATCAGCCCCAGCATTTT,CATLDRGGNQPQHF
NA,TRBV9,TRBJ2-5,14,TGTGCCAGCAGCGTAGCCGGGAATCAAGAGACCCAGTACTTC,CASSVAGNQETQYF
TRBD1,TRBV5-8,TRBJ2-7,15,TGTGCCAGCAGCCCGTGGGACAGGGGGTTCTACGAGCAGTACTTC,CASSPWDRGFYEQYF
NA,TRBV6-6,TRBJ2-7,13,TGTGCCAGCAGCCCTGGGAGTTCCTACGAGCAGTACTTC,CASSPGSSYEQYF
NA,TRBV6-5,TRBJ1-1,14,TGTGCCAGCAGACCCCACTCTATGAACACTGAAGCTTTCTTT,CASRPHSMNTEAFF
NA,TRBV6-5,TRBJ1-3,14,TGTGCCAGCAGGTCCAGGACAGCTGGAAACACCATATATTTT,CASRSRTAGNTIYF
TRBD1,TRBV6-6,TRBJ1-2,15,TGTGCCAGCAGTAACAGACAGGGGACCGGGTATGGCTACACCTTC,CASSNRQGTGYGYTF